What follows are 24 T cell receptor beta chains derived from one specimen sequenced in a study of T cell responses to AZD1222 COVID-19 vaccine. The method was immunoSEQ multiplex PCR; TCRdb's version includes in-frame clones alone and lacks a portion of them. Of roughly 150,000 clones listed, around 88% are singletons. The sample here was peripheral blood, taken 28 days after the second AZD1222 dose. These receptors originate from an adult who received the AZD1222 COVID-19 vaccine.

The gene calls are TRBV29-1 and TRBJ1-2, with D hard to call. Germline V gene sequence: CDR1 SQVTM, CDR2 ANQGSEA. Deletions cut 0 bases from V and 3 bases from J, with 5 bases between. The CDR3 is made up of 12 amino acids. In DNA form, the CDR3 reads TGCAGCGTTGAAGATCTTGACTATGGCTACACCTTC. It codes for CSVEDLDYGYTF.

The rearrangement joins TRBV15 to TRBJ2-7; D is unresolved. Trimming removed 0 bases at V and 3 bases at J, with 9 bases between. CDR3 length: 14 residues. The germline V gene has CDR1 LNHNV and CDR2 YYDKDF (reference sequence). The CDR3 spells CATSRDLNLYEQYF. Written as DNA, the CDR3 is TGTGCCACCAGCAGAGATCTCAATCTCTACGAGCAGTACTTC.

The CDR3 DNA is TGTGCCAGCGACCGGGGTGGAACCACCGGGGAGCTGTTTTTT. Amino acids: CASDRGGTTGELFF. The V and J genes are TRBV9 and TRBJ2-2, with D perhaps TRBD2 (5 bases). CDR1 is SGDLS, CDR2 YYNGEE, per germline. The length of the CDR3 is 14 residues. Trimming removed 7 bases at V and 4 bases at J, with 14 bases between.

This chain links TRBV30 with TRBJ2-7; 9 bases align to TRBD1. V was clipped by 2 bases and J by 6 bases; unmatched bases: 8. Germline V gene lookup returns CDR1 GTSNPN and CDR2 SVGIG (reference sequence). The CDR3 is 14 residues long. The CDR3 DNA is TGTGCCTGGAGTCCCCGGGCGACAGGGGGCGAGCAGTACTTC. Protein: CAWSPRATGGEQYF.

V usage is TRBV10-1 and J usage is TRBJ2-3, with 8 bases lining up with TRBD2. V lost 1 base to trimming and J lost 3 bases; unmatched junction nucleotides: 6. The germline gives CDR1 WNHNN, CDR2 SYGVQD (reference sequence). The CDR3 length is 16 residues. The CDR3 DNA sequence: TGCGCCAGCAGTGAGTGGTCGGGGGGGCCAACAGATACGCAGTATTTT. Protein: CASSEWSGGPTDTQYF.

V and J are TRBV14 and TRBJ1-1; the D is unclear. V was trimmed by 1 base and J by 11 bases, leaving 11 bases between them. This CDR3 has 12 residues. Germline V CDR1 and CDR2: SGHDN, FVKESK. CDR3 coding DNA: TGTGCCAGCAGCCAAGGGTCCTGGGAGGCTTTCTTT. Translating it yields CASSQGSWEAFF.

The rearrangement uses TRBV6-5 and TRBJ1-2; a possible D gene is TRBD1 (5 bases). The germline V and J ends were trimmed by 5 bases and 8 bases, with 15 bases remaining between them. This CDR3 contains 13 residues. Germline lookup yields CDR1 MNHEY and CDR2 SVGAGI. The CDR3 DNA reads TGTGCCAGCAGTCCGGACGGGAGGGGAGGCTACACCTTC. Protein sequence: CASSPDGRGGYTF.

This clone has just a few counts. CDR3 region: CASSYIISNTGELFF. CDR3 in DNA: TGCGCCAGCAGCTACATAATCTCGAACACCGGGGAGCTGTTTTTT. This chain joins TRBV5-1 and TRBJ2-2; unclear D gene. There are 15 residues in the CDR3. Germline CDR1 SGHRS, CDR2 YFSETQ. V was shortened by 3 bases and J by 0 bases, with 9 bases between the two germline ends.

The CDR3 reads CASSQVRQGTDGYTF. CDR3 sequence (DNA): TGCGCCAGCAGCCAAGTACGACAGGGTACGGATGGCTACACCTTC. The J gene is TRBJ1-2, the V gene TRBV4-1, with 7 nucleotides matching TRBD1. The V gene end was trimmed by 1 base and the J gene end by 6 bases; junction bases not matched to a gene: 8. The germline CDR1 and CDR2 sequences are MGHRA and YSYEKL. There are 15 residues in the CDR3.

The chain employs TRBV11-2 and TRBJ2-4; D might be TRBD2 (6 bases). The length of the CDR3 is 12 residues. Germline CDR1 SGHAT, CDR2 FQNNGV. Trimming removed 3 bases at V and 9 bases at J, with 9 bases between. This chain's CDR3 is CASSLGGGIQYF. CDR3 nucleotides: TGTGCCAGCAGCTTGGGGGGTGGCATTCAGTACTTC.

This clone appeared once. Here the CDR3 DNA reads TGCGCCAGCAGCGCCCGGACAGGGGTTATTGGCTACACCTTC. It codes for CASSARTGVIGYTF. The chain couples TRBV5-1 to TRBJ1-2; the match to TRBD1 covers 9 bases. The germline V gene has CDR1 SGHRS and CDR2 YFSETQ. This CDR3 region has 14 residues. After removal of 4 bases from V and 7 bases from J, the junction contained 8 bases not matched to a gene.

The genes are TRBV5-1 and TRBJ2-7; 8 nucleotides match TRBD2. This CDR3 comprises 15 residues. Germline CDR1 is SGHRS and CDR2 is YFSETQ. The ends lost 0 bases at V and 4 bases at J; junction bases unmatched: 6. CDR3 region: CASSLDSGGRYEQYF. DNA of the CDR3: TGCGCCAGCAGCTTGGATTCGGGGGGGCGGTACGAGCAGTACTTC.

This chain joins TRBV30 and TRBJ1-2, with 8 bases aligning to TRBD1. V shed 3 bases and J 7 bases; nucleotides not matched to a gene: 13. The germline gives CDR1 GTSNPN, CDR2 SVGIG (reference sequence). This CDR3 is built from 15 residues. The CDR3 protein is CAWRADDRGGSGYTF. The CDR3 coding sequence is TGTGCCTGGAGGGCCGACGACAGGGGAGGATCTGGCTACACCTTC.

Notes on this clone: At the DNA level, this CDR3 is encoded by other sequences in the same sample as well. The chain combines TRBV7-9 with TRBJ1-1; 10 nucleotides line up with TRBD1. This CDR3 comprises 15 residues. Trimming at V came to 3 bases and at J to 4 bases, leaving 5 bases not matched to a gene. Germline assignment: CDR1 SEHNR and CDR2 FQNEAQ (reference sequence). The CDR3 here is CASSFGDRGGTEAFF. The CDR3 DNA reads as TGTGCCAGCAGCTTTGGGGACAGGGGAGGCACTGAAGCTTTCTTT.

The rearrangement links TRBV5-1 to TRBJ1-4, with TRBD1 matching over 8 bases. This CDR3 has 14 amino acids. J gave up 4 bases and V 4 bases, and 3 bases lay outside the gene matches. In germline, CDR1 is SGHRS, CDR2 YFSETQ. The CDR3 spells CASSAGGYNEKLFF. Written as DNA, the CDR3 is TGCGCCAGCAGCGCAGGGGGCTATAATGAAAAACTGTTTTTT.

The chain combines TRBV29-1 with TRBJ1-2, with a possible D match to TRBD1 (5 bases). The CDR3 sequence is 14 residues long. Between the trimmed V and J ends, which lost 7 bases and 6 bases, there was a span of 21 bases. Germline CDR1 reads SQVTM; CDR2 reads ANQGSEA. Here the CDR3 DNA reads TGCAGCGGAGCGGGGCTTACAGGCCAGGATGGCTACACCTTC. Residues: CSGAGLTGQDGYTF.

The chain couples TRBV7-9 to TRBJ2-5; no definite D call. The V end lost 0 bases, the J end lost 1 base, and 9 bases lay between the germline ends. The germline gives CDR1 SEHNR, CDR2 FQNEAQ (reference sequence). The CDR3 has 15 amino acids. CDR3: CASSLASTIQETQYF. CDR3 in DNA: TGTGCCAGCAGCTTAGCCTCAACGATCCAAGAGACCCAGTACTTC.

This sequence joins TRBV5-4 and TRBJ2-5; no reliable D call. Germline V CDR1 and CDR2: SGHNT, YYREEE (reference sequence). V gave up 1 base and J gave up 5 bases, with 9 bases separating them. The CDR3 has 13 residues. The CDR3 nucleotides read TGTGCCAGCAGCTTGCTTGGGGTCGAGACCCAGTACTTC. Protein: CASSLLGVETQYF.

This chain connects TRBV27 to TRBJ2-7; D is undetermined. Looked up from germline, CDR1 is MNHEY and CDR2 is SMNVEV (reference sequence). The germline V and J ends were trimmed by 4 bases and 2 bases, with 6 bases remaining between them. This CDR3 region has 12 residues. The CDR3 spells CASSSPAYEQYF. CDR3 bases: TGTGCCAGCAGTTCGCCGGCCTACGAGCAGTACTTC.

The chain is built from TRBV5-1 and TRBJ2-7; 8 bases match TRBD1. Trimming at V came to 0 bases and at J to 5 bases, leaving 7 bases not matched to a gene. Germline-derived CDR1 and CDR2 are SGHRS and YFSETQ. CDR3 size: 15 residues. The CDR3 loop reads CASSLARQGADEQYF. As DNA, the CDR3 is TGCGCCAGCAGCTTGGCCCGGCAGGGGGCCGACGAGCAGTACTTC.

V and J are TRBV3-1 (or the pseudogene TRBV3-2) and TRBJ2-7; 9 bases map to TRBD2. Germline loops: CDR1 LGHDT, CDR2 YNNKEL (reference sequence). The V segment lost 3 bases and the J segment 3 bases; nucleotides outside the gene matches: 9. The length of the CDR3 is 16 residues. The CDR3 here is CASSHRWLAGFYEQYF. The DNA of the CDR3 is TGTGCCAGCAGCCACCGTTGGCTAGCGGGATTCTACGAGCAGTACTTC.

The chain links TRBV4-1 to TRBJ1-1, with 12 bases fitting TRBD1. Germline V gene data show CDR1 as MGHRA and CDR2 as YSYEKL. V lost 3 bases to trimming and J lost 0 bases; unmatched junction nucleotides: 8. The CDR3 has 18 amino acids. DNA for the CDR3: TGCGCCAGCAGCCAGGTGGGACAGGGGGCCCGGGTGAACACTGAAGCTTTCTTT. Translated, it gives CASSQVGQGARVNTEAFF.

The table lists this clone with a count of one. This chain joins TRBV27 and TRBJ2-1; D gene unclear. Germline values: CDR1 MNHEY, CDR2 SMNVEV (reference sequence). Trimming took 3 bases from V and 4 from J, leaving 10 bases between them. This CDR3 has 14 amino acids. The CDR3 DNA sequence: TGTGCCAGCAGTTTTGGCGGAAGGTACAATGAGCAGTTCTTC. This gives the protein CASSFGGRYNEQFF.

J is TRBJ1-2 and V is TRBV15; D ambiguous. Deletions cut 2 bases from V and 8 bases from J, with 9 bases between. The CDR3 length is 12 residues. The germline CDR1 and CDR2 sequences are LNHNV and YYDKDF (reference sequence). Here the CDR3 reads CATSRPNGGYTF. DNA of the CDR3: TGTGCCACCAGCAGACCCAATGGGGGCTACACCTTC.